The text below deals with one T cell receptor beta chain. Its target is unknown. TCRdb re-called the 5' RACE reads through MiXCR, storing one row per CDR3 protein. The data hold 360,000 or so distinct CDR3 sequences, with 25% to 30% observed a single time. Germline CDR1 reads MDHEN; CDR2 reads SYDVKM. The CDR3 extends over 14 amino acids. J was trimmed by 8 bases and V by 7 bases; bases with no gene match: 12. The source of the sample is a study of T-cell memory formation after mild COVID-19. On the study more broadly: Largely, TCR clusters stayed within a single donor.

Study results and caveats: Contracting clones from day 15 to 85 showed balanced CD4/CD8; later expanders favored CD4+. CD4+ contracting clones lay mainly in CM and EM, CD8+ ones in EMRA.

The chain is built from TRBV28 and TRBJ2-3; 7 positions match TRBD2. This sequence originates from an adult woman who had mild COVID-19 (a few samples of this study predate the infection). Cell type and time point are not known. Sample: PBMCs or a T cell subset sorted from them (not recorded which). CDR3 sequence (DNA): TGTGCCAGCACTATGCCCCTTGGCGGGAGTACGCAGTATTTT. Translation: CASTMPLGGSTQYF.